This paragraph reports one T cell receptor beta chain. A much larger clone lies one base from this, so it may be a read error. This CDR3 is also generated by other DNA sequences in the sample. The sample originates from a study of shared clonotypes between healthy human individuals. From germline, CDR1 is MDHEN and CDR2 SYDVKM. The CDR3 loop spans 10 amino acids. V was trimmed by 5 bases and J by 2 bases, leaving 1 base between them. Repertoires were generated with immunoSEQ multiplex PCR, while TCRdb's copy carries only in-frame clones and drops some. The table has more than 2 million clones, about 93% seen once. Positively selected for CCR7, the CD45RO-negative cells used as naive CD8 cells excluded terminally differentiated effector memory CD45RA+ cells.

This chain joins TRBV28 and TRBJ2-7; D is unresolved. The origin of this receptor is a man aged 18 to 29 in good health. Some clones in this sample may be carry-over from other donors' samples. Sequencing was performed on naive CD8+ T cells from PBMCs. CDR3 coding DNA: TGTGCCAGCAGTGCCTACGAGCAGTACTTC. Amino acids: CASSAYEQYF.